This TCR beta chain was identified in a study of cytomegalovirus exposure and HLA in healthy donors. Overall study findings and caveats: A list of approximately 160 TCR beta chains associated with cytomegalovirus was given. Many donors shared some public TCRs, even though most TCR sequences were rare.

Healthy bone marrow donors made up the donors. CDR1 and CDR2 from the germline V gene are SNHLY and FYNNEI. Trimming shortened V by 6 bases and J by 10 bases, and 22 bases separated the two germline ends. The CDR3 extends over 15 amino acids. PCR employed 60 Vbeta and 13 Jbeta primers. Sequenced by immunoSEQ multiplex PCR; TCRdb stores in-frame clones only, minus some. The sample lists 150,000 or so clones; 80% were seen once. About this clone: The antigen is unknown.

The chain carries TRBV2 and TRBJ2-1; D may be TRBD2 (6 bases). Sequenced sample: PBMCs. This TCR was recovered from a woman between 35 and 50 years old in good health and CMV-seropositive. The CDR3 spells CASSQDYFEGREQFF. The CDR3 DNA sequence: TGTGCCAGCAGCCAGGACTATTTTGAAGGGCGGGAGCAGTTCTTC.